The TCR beta chain under discussion was sequenced for a study of blood T cell repertoires in COVID-19. About the research overall: Nucleic acid was either cDNA or gDNA, and it came from T cells, B-cell-depleted T cells, or PBMCs.

Original processing notes: Estimation of nucleated cell counts relied on the amplification of reference gene primers. Assay: immunoSEQ multiplex PCR; the TCRdb copy retains only in-frame clones and omits some. The V and J calls and clone size are taken from that table; D and trimming were inferred from the DNA. The data contain fewer than 150,000 clones, approximately 87% of them singletons. This TCR derives from a woman between 40 and 55 years old with acute or convalescent COVID-19. Specimen: peripheral blood.

This CDR3 is CASSPQGGSGNTIYF. CDR3 bases: TGTGCCAGCAGCCCCCAAGGGGGCTCTGGAAACACCATATATTTT. The V and J genes are TRBV25-1 and TRBJ1-3, with D tentatively TRBD1 (6 bases). Germline-derived CDR1 and CDR2 are MGHDK and SYGVNS. The V gene lost 6 bases and the J gene lost 0 bases, with 12 bases spanning the gap. There are 15 residues in the CDR3.